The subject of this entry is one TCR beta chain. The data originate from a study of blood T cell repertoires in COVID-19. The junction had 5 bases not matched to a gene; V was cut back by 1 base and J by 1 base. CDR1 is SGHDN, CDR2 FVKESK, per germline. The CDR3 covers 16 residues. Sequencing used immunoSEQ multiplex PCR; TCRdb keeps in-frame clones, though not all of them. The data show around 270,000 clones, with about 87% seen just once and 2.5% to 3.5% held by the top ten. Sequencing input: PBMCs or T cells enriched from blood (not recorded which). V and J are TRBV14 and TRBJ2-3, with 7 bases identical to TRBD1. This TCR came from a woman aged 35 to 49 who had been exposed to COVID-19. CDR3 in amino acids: CASSQATGTGTDTQYF. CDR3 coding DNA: TGTGCCAGCAGCCAAGCGACAGGGACGGGCACAGATACGCAGTATTTT.